The 17 T cell receptor beta chains below come from one sample, sequenced in a study of blood T cell repertoires in COVID-19. Using immunoSEQ multiplex PCR, the repertoire was profiled, and TCRdb retains in-frame clones only, with some absent. Here the sample spans about 34,000 clones, 75% to 95% being singletons. Input material: peripheral blood. The source is an elderly woman with acute or convalescent COVID-19.

The chain recombines TRBV27 with TRBJ1-2, with D maybe TRBD1 (5 bases). The germline CDR1 and CDR2 sequences are MNHEY and SMNVEV (reference sequence). CDR3 length: 15 amino acids. The V gene lost 5 bases and the J gene lost 0 bases, with 13 bases spanning the gap. The CDR3 region has the DNA TGTGCCAGCAGTCCCGACAGACTTGCTAACTATGGCTACACCTTC. Amino acids: CASSPDRLANYGYTF.

The chain combines TRBV20-1 with TRBJ2-3; TRBD1 agrees at 7 bases. V was clipped by 6 bases and J by 6 bases; unmatched bases: 3. The CDR3 length is 11 residues. Germline loops: CDR1 DFQATT, CDR2 SNEGSKA (reference sequence). The CDR3 DNA sequence: TGCAGTGCGACACAGGGGGATACGCAGTATTTT. It codes for CSATQGDTQYF.

The rearrangement links TRBV5-1 to TRBJ2-1, with TRBD1 identical over 12 bases. The CDR3 covers 17 residues. In germline, CDR1 is SGHRS, CDR2 YFSETQ. Trimming took 3 bases from V and 6 from J; bases not matched to a gene: 10. CDR3 amino acids: CASSWPKGQGAGNEQFF. Written as DNA, the CDR3 is TGCGCCAGCAGCTGGCCCAAGGGACAGGGGGCAGGCAATGAGCAGTTCTTC.

The chain carries TRBV5-6 and TRBJ2-7, with 11 bases matching TRBD2. CDR1 and CDR2 (germline): SGHDT, YYEEEE. Unmatched junction bases numbered 8, after V lost 4 bases and J lost 8 bases. This CDR3 comprises 14 residues. The CDR3 region is CASSRISGGAKQYF. The CDR3 DNA follows: TGTGCCAGCAGCCGCATTAGCGGGGGGGCTAAGCAGTACTTC.

This rearrangement joins TRBV7-9 to TRBJ1-2; no definite D call. Trimming shortened V by 3 bases and J by 4 bases, and 15 bases separated the two germline ends. Looked up from germline, CDR1 is SEHNR and CDR2 is FQNEAQ (reference sequence). The CDR3 totals 15 residues. The chain's CDR3 is CASSFSGRITYGYTF. CDR3 sequence (DNA): TGTGCCAGCAGCTTTTCAGGCAGGATCACCTATGGCTACACCTTC.

With respect to this clone: The sample carries other DNA sequences with the same CDR3. The chain has TRBV3-1 (or the pseudogene TRBV3-2) and TRBJ1-2, with 9 bases matching TRBD1. V gave up 3 bases and J gave up 6 bases; unmatched junction bases: 2. Germline-derived CDR1 and CDR2 are LGHDT and YNNKEL (reference sequence). The CDR3 runs to 13 residues. CDR3 sequence reads: CASSHRTGDGYTF. The CDR3 region has the DNA TGTGCCAGCAGCCATAGGACAGGGGATGGCTACACCTTC.

The chain is built from TRBV19 and TRBJ2-4, with a possible D match to TRBD1 (6 bases). Per the germline V gene, CDR1 is LNHDA and CDR2 is SQIVND (reference sequence). CDR3 length: 22 amino acids. Trimming cost V 3 bases and J 3 bases, with 33 bases left between them. The CDR3 reads CASSISHGQPDGLAGDKNIQYF. The CDR3 nucleotides read TGTGCCAGTAGTATTAGCCACGGACAGCCTGACGGGCTAGCCGGGGACAAAAACATTCAGTACTTC.

The CDR3 bases are TGTGCCAGCAGTGGGGGCGCGGCAGGGAATAAGGATGGCTACACCTTC. Encoded protein: CASSGGAAGNKDGYTF. V usage is TRBV6-2 or TRBV6-3 and J usage is TRBJ1-2; perhaps TRBD1 as D (6 bases). The ends were cut back, 5 bases at V and 6 bases at J, with 22 bases in the middle. Germline V gene sequence: CDR1 MNHEY, CDR2 SVGEGT. The CDR3 is 16 residues long.

The rearrangement links TRBV10-2 to TRBJ2-1; 8 bases fit TRBD1. V lost 3 bases to trimming and J lost 0 bases; unmatched junction nucleotides: 4. Germline CDR1 is WSHSY and CDR2 is SAAADI. The CDR3 covers 16 residues. CDR3 residues: CASSDRTGSSYNEQFF. The DNA for the CDR3 is TGCGCCAGCAGTGATCGGACAGGGAGCTCCTACAATGAGCAGTTCTTC.

This clone is labeled as hyperexpanded. The chain employs TRBV9 and TRBJ2-1, with TRBD2 identical over 16 bases. This CDR3 is 17 amino acids long. Germline V CDR1 and CDR2: SGDLS, YYNGEE. Trimming cost V 2 bases and J 5 bases; bases outside gene matches: 4. The CDR3 spells CASSVGTSGGADNEQFF. DNA for the CDR3: TGTGCCAGCAGCGTCGGGACTAGCGGGGGGGCCGACAATGAGCAGTTCTTC.

This chain uses TRBV27 with TRBJ2-1, with a weak D call TRBD1 (6 bases). This CDR3 has 18 amino acids. Between the trimmed V and J ends, which lost 6 bases and 7 bases, there was a span of 28 bases. The germline CDR1 and CDR2 sequences are MNHEY and SMNVEV (reference sequence). The CDR3 nucleotides are TGTGCCAGCAGGACCTTCAGGGGTGTGGGTTTATATGGGAATGAGCAGTTCTTC. Protein product: CASRTFRGVGLYGNEQFF.

The V and J genes are TRBV15 and TRBJ2-7, with unresolved D. Trimming took 0 bases from V and 6 from J, leaving 9 bases between them. Germline CDR1 and CDR2: LNHNV and YYDKDF (reference sequence). The CDR3 is made up of 13 amino acids. CDR3 residues: CATSRDSLSEQYF. CDR3 nucleotide sequence: TGTGCCACCAGCAGAGATTCCCTGAGCGAGCAGTACTTC. Using reference TRBV15 and TRBJ2-7 for the parts outside the CDR3, the full variable domain is DAMVIQNPRYQVTQFGKPVTLSCSQTLNHNVMYWYQQKSSQAPKLLFHYYDKDFNNEADTPDNFQSRRPNTSFCFLDIRSPGLGDTAMYLCATSRDSLSEQYFGPGTRLTVT.

This chain links TRBV5-1 with TRBJ2-1; possibly TRBD1 for D (5 bases). The CDR3 loop spans 14 amino acids. CDR1 SGHRS and CDR2 YFSETQ come from the germline V gene. V dropped 0 bases and J dropped 2 bases, with 6 bases sitting between them. Here the CDR3 DNA reads TGCGCCAGCAGCTTGGGGGGCGCCTACAATGAGCAGTTCTTC. It yields the protein CASSLGGAYNEQFF.

For the CDR3, the DNA is TGTGCCAGCAGAACTAGCGGGGGGGCGGAGACCCAGTACTTC. It codes for CASRTSGGAETQYF. V is TRBV3-1 (or the pseudogene TRBV3-2) and J is TRBJ2-5; 13 bases map to TRBD2. CDR1 and CDR2 from the germline V gene are LGHDT and YNNKEL (reference sequence). After removal of 6 bases from V and 5 bases from J, the junction contained 3 bases not matched to a gene. CDR3 length: 14 amino acids.

The genes are TRBV2 and TRBJ1-4, with D possibly matching TRBD1 (5 bases). V was trimmed by 8 bases and J by 8 bases, leaving 24 bases between them. Germline CDR1 reads SNHLY; CDR2 reads FYNNEI. The CDR3 runs 16 residues. The CDR3 reads CASGLRRGQGREKLFF. CDR3 bases: TGTGCCAGCGGCCTTAGGCGGGGCCAGGGAAGGGAAAAACTGTTTTTT.

V and J are TRBV19 and TRBJ2-7; weak D call: TRBD1 (6 bases). V was trimmed by 6 bases and J by 0 bases, leaving 9 bases between them. CDR1 is LNHDA, CDR2 SQIVND, per germline (reference sequence). The CDR3 contains 13 residues. The CDR3 nucleotides are TGTGCCAGTAGCCGGACAGCCTCCTACGAGCAGTACTTC. Its protein is CASSRTASYEQYF.

CDR3 in DNA: TGTGCCAGCAGCAACCCGGGACAGGGGGCGTTTGGCTACACCTTC. Encoded protein: CASSNPGQGAFGYTF. This chain uses TRBV7-9 with TRBJ1-2; the match to TRBD1 covers 12 bases. Trimming cost V 5 bases and J 7 bases; bases outside gene matches: 8. This CDR3 is built from 15 residues. Looked up from germline, CDR1 is SEHNR and CDR2 is FQNEAQ (reference sequence).